The rows below give T cell receptor beta chains drawn from one sample of a study of identical twins. TCRdb redid the calling of the 5' RACE reads with MiXCR, one entry per CDR3 protein. Here the sample spans approximately 210,000 distinct CDR3 sequences, roughly 7.1% being singletons. Separately, the same data were catalogued under a study of T cells expressing NK-cell markers.

Source material: CD8+ T cells sorted from blood. The receptor set was obtained from a young woman in good health. CDR3s include the opening cysteine and the closing phenylalanine or tryptophan. Each record gives: clone size, J gene, V gene, D gene, CDR3 DNA, CDR3 protein. D genes are given only for firm matches. Rows may omit the clone size; those that give it use once, few, many or a size class.

NA TRBJ2-5 TRBV13 NA TGTGCCAGCAGCTCCCGACTGATCAACCAAGAGACCCAGTACTTC CASSSRLINQETQYF
many TRBJ1-5 TRBV7-2 TRBD1 TGTGCCAGCAGCCCGACAGGGTATAGCAATCAGCCCCAGCATTTT CASSPTGYSNQPQHF
NA TRBJ2-5 TRBV21-1 NA TGTGCCAGCAGCAAAGGGGTAGTAAGAGGCGAGACCCAGTACTTC CASSKGVVRGETQYF
few TRBJ1-6 TRBV27 NA TGTGCCAGCAGTCCGATTTTGGCGGGGTCACCCCTCCACTTT CASSPILAGSPLHF
few TRBJ1-2 TRBV5-8 NA TGTGCCAGCAGCTGGCCGATCTATGGCTACACCTTC CASSWPIYGYTF
NA TRBJ2-1 TRBV20-1 NA TGCAGTGCAGTGGGGGGACCGCACAATGAGCAGTTCTTC CSAVGGPHNEQFF
NA TRBJ1-2 TRBV7-9 TRBD1 TGTGCCAGCAGCGAACCTTGGACAGGGTCAAACTATGGCTACACCTTC CASSEPWTGSNYGYTF
few TRBJ2-1 TRBV6-5 TRBD2 TGTGCCAGCATTAGCCAGCGGGAGCGATACATTGAGCAGTTCTTC CASISQRERYIEQFF
few TRBJ2-7 TRBV29-1 NA TGCAGCGTCGTGGGCGGCCCCGGGGGGCAGTACTTC CSVVGGPGGQYF
NA TRBJ1-1 TRBV13 NA TGTGCCAGCAGCTCCCGCGAGAGGGGTGACACTGAAGCTTTCTTT CASSSRERGDTEAFF
many TRBJ1-1 TRBV12-3/TRBV12-4 NA TGTGCCAGCAGTCACGACACCTTGAAAGCTTTCTTT CASSHDTLKAFF
few TRBJ1-5 TRBV5-5 NA TGTGCCAGCAGCTTGGAATTTTATAGCAATCAGCCCCAGCATTTT CASSLEFYSNQPQHF
NA TRBJ1-2 TRBV9 NA TGTGCCAGCAGCGTAGCGGCGACAGCTAACTATGGCTACACCTTC CASSVAATANYGYTF
few TRBJ2-5 TRBV9 NA TGTGCCAGCAGCGTAGAGGGGGGCCCTTCGGAGACCCAGTACTTC CASSVEGGPSETQYF
NA TRBJ2-1 TRBV7-9 NA TGTGCCAGCAGCCCCGCGGCTGAGCAGTTCTTC CASSPAAEQFF
NA TRBJ2-3 TRBV7-9 NA TGTGCCAGCAGCCCGCCCGGGGACCTTAGCACAGATACGCAGTATTTT CASSPPGDLSTDTQYF
NA TRBJ2-1 TRBV12-3/TRBV12-4 TRBD2 TGTGCCAGCAGTTTTTTAGCGGGCCGCCATGAGCAGTTCTTC CASSFLAGRHEQFF
NA TRBJ2-3 TRBV9 NA TGTGCCAGCAAGGACTCGTCGGTTGATACGCAGTATTTT CASKDSSVDTQYF
NA TRBJ1-2 TRBV7-9 NA TGTGCCAGCAGCTTACCCACCGGGACGGCTCCTTATGGCTACACCTTC CASSLPTGTAPYGYTF
NA TRBJ2-7 TRBV2 NA TGTGCCAGCGCGAGCTACGAGCAGTACTTC CASASYEQYF
few TRBJ2-1 TRBV20-1 TRBD2 TGCAGTGCGAGCCCACTAGCGGGAGGAGATTGGCAGTTCTTC CSASPLAGGDWQFF
few TRBJ2-7 TRBV13 NA TGTGCCAGCAGCTTCGGTCGAGCGATCGAGCAGTACTTC CASSFGRAIEQYF
few TRBJ1-1 TRBV28 TRBD1 TGTGCCAGCAGTGATTTGACAGGGGTGAACATTGAAGCTTTCTTT CASSDLTGVNIEAFF
few TRBJ2-3 TRBV20-1 NA TGCAGTGCTAGAGATCGGGCGGGATCCACAGATACGCAGTATTTT CSARDRAGSTDTQYF
many TRBJ2-2 TRBV10-1 NA TGCGCCAGCAGCCTAGGGCTTTTCGGGGACGTGCTGTTTTTT CASSLGLFGDVLFF
NA TRBJ2-2 TRBV27 NA TGTGCCAGCAGTACCGGGACTCAGAACACCGGGGAGCTGTTTTTT CASSTGTQNTGELFF
many TRBJ2-3 TRBV12-3/TRBV12-4 TRBD2 TGTGCCAGCTGTGAGGCTAGCGGCTTCACAGATACGCAGTATTTT CASCEASGFTDTQYF
NA TRBJ1-1 TRBV4-1 NA TGCGCCAGCAGCCCGCGAGGAAGTAACACTGAAGCTTTCTTT CASSPRGSNTEAFF
NA TRBJ2-7 TRBV3-1 NA TGTGCCAGCAGCCAAGGGCCCAGACTTGGGGGAAGCCAGGAGGAGCAGTACTTC CASSQGPRLGGSQEEQYF
few TRBJ2-7 TRBV27 NA TGTGCCAGCAGTTTAACCGCATCTGCCTACGAGCAGTACTTC CASSLTASAYEQYF
NA TRBJ2-1 TRBV7-9 NA TGTGCCAGCAGCTTAGATTGGAATGAGCAGTTCTTC CASSLDWNEQFF
few TRBJ2-1 TRBV7-9 TRBD2 TGTGCCAGCAGCTTCGAAAGCGGGAGGGCCAGTGAGCAGTTCTTC CASSFESGRASEQFF
many TRBJ2-1 TRBV4-2 NA TGTGCCAGCAGCCAAGGGATGGGTAATGAGCAGTTCTTC CASSQGMGNEQFF
few TRBJ2-7 TRBV20-1 NA TGCAGTGCTAAGGCGGTGTCCTACGAGCAGTACTTC CSAKAVSYEQYF
NA TRBJ1-1 TRBV7-2 NA TGTGCCAGCAGCTTACCAGAAGGGGCATGGGGCACTGAAGCTTTCTTT CASSLPEGAWGTEAFF
NA TRBJ2-1 TRBV20-1 NA TGCAGTGCTAGAGATCCCCGAGGGGATGAGCAGTTCTTC CSARDPRGDEQFF
NA TRBJ2-7 TRBV20-1 NA TGCAGTGCTGCCGCGGGACGGGGGCCCTACGAGCAGTACTTC CSAAAGRGPYEQYF
NA TRBJ1-1 TRBV29-1 TRBD1 TGCAGCGCGAATCAGGGGGCGCTTGCTTTCTTT CSANQGALAFF
many TRBJ2-1 TRBV6-1 TRBD1 TGTGCCAGCAGTGAAGTAGGACAGGGGGCAGACAATGAGCAGTTCTTC CASSEVGQGADNEQFF
few TRBJ2-2 TRBV2 NA TGTGCCAGTGGGGTGGCGGCGCTGAACACCGGGGAGCTGTTTTTT CASGVAALNTGELFF
many TRBJ2-3 TRBV14 NA TGTGCCAGCAGCCAAGGGGTCGGGGGGCGTGATACGCAGTATTTT CASSQGVGGRDTQYF
few TRBJ2-1 TRBV6-1 NA TGTGCCACCTCAAGACCAAGCTCCTACAATGAGCAGTTCTTC CATSRPSSYNEQFF
few TRBJ2-6 TRBV5-1 NA TGCGCCAGCGCAATAACATCTGGGGCCAACGTCCTGACTTTC CASAITSGANVLTF
NA TRBJ2-3 TRBV2 NA TGTGCCAGCAGGCCGCTGACGGGAGCGGCAGATACGCAGTATTTT CASRPLTGAADTQYF
NA TRBJ1-2 TRBV7-6 TRBD1 TGTGCCAGCAGCGCGGGACAGGGAAATGGCTACACCTTC CASSAGQGNGYTF
many TRBJ2-1 TRBV2 TRBD2 TGTGCCAGCAGGCCCCAGGGAAGCGGGGGGAACAATGAGCAGTTCTTC CASRPQGSGGNNEQFF
many TRBJ1-1 TRBV7-3 TRBD1 TGTGCCAGCAGCGAAACGACAGGGGACACTGAAGCTTTCTTT CASSETTGDTEAFF
many TRBJ2-3 TRBV11-2 TRBD1 TGTGCCAGCAGTAGGGGATATCGGGACAGGGGAGGCACAGATACGCAGTATTTT CASSRGYRDRGGTDTQYF
few TRBJ1-4 TRBV7-9 NA TGTGCCAGCAGAGGGGGGGAAGAAAAACTGTTTTTT CASRGGEEKLFF
many TRBJ1-1 TRBV3-1 NA TGTGCCAGCAGCCAAGTCGGGTATAACACTGAAGCTTTCTTT CASSQVGYNTEAFF
many TRBJ2-7 TRBV4-3 TRBD2 TGCGCCAGCAGCCAAGAGGCTAGCGGGATCTACGAGCAGTACTTC CASSQEASGIYEQYF
many TRBJ2-1 TRBV20-1 NA TGCAGTGCTAGAAAGGGCGATGAGCAGTTCTTC CSARKGDEQFF
few TRBJ2-1 TRBV27 NA TGTGCCAGCAGTCTTCGACAGGGAGGCAATGAGCAGTTCTTC CASSLRQGGNEQFF
NA TRBJ1-1 TRBV9 NA TGTGCCAGCAGCGTTGGGGCTATGAACACTGAAGCTTTCTTT CASSVGAMNTEAFF
NA TRBJ2-5 TRBV4-3 TRBD1 TGCGCCAGCAGCCAGGGGGACAGGGCAGCAGAGACCCAGTACTTC CASSQGDRAAETQYF